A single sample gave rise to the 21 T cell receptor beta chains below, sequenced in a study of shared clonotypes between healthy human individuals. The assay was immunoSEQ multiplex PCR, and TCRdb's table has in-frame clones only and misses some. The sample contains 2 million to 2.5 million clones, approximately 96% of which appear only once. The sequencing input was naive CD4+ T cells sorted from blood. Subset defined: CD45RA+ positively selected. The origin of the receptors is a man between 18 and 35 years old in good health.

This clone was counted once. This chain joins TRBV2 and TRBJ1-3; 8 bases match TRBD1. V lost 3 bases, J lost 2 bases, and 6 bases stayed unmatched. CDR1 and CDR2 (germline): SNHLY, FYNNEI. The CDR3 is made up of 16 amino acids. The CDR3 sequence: CASSEFVQGAGNTIYF. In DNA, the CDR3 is TGTGCCAGCAGTGAGTTTGTACAGGGGGCTGGAAACACCATATATTTT.

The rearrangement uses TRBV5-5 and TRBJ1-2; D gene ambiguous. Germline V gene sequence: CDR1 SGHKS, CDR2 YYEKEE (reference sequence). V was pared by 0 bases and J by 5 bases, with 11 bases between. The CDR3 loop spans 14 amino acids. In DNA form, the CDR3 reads TGTGCCAGCAGCTTGGAACAGAGGATTTATGGCTACACCTTC. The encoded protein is CASSLEQRIYGYTF.

This CDR3 is CASSQDPKRGRPGEQYF. The CDR3 DNA is TGCGCCAGCAGCCAAGACCCTAAGCGGGGACGTCCCGGCGAGCAGTACTTC. The chain joins TRBV4-3 to TRBJ2-7, with 7 bases matching TRBD2. This CDR3 is 17 amino acids long. Trimming cost V 0 bases and J 6 bases; bases outside gene matches: 14. Germline V lookup: CDR1 LGHNA, CDR2 YSLEER.

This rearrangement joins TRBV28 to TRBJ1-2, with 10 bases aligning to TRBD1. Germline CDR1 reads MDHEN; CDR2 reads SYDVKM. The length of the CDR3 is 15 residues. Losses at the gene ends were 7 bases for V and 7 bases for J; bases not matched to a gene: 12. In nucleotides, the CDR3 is TGTGCCAGCAAGGTCCCGACAGGGGGCGTATTTGGCTACACCTTC. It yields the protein CASKVPTGGVFGYTF.

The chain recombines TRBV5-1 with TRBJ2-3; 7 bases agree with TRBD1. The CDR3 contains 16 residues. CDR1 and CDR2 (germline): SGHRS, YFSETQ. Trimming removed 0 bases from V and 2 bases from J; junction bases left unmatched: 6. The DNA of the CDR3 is TGCGCCAGCAGCTTGGTTCCTGACAGGGTCACAGATACGCAGTATTTT. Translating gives CASSLVPDRVTDTQYF.

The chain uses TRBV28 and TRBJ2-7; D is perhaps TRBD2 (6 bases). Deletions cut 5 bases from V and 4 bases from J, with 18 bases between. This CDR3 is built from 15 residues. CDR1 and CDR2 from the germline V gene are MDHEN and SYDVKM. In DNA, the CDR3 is TGTGCCAGCAGTCTTCCTGAGGCGGGGCCGTACGAGCAGTACTTC. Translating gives CASSLPEAGPYEQYF.

CDR3 sequence: CASEAAGTYNEQFF. The CDR3 DNA is TGTGCCAGCGAAGCGGCCGGAACGTACAATGAGCAGTTCTTC. The J gene is TRBJ2-1, the V gene TRBV6-6; a possible D gene is TRBD2 (5 bases). Trimming stripped 8 bases from V and 4 bases from J, with 15 bases between. The CDR3 covers 14 residues. Per the germline V gene, CDR1 is MNHNY and CDR2 is SVGAGI (reference sequence).

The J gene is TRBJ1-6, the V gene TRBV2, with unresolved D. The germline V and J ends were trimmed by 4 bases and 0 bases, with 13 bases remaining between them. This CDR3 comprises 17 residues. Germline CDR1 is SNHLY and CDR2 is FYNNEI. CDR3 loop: CASSVETPSSYNSPLHF. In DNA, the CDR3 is TGTGCCAGCAGTGTGGAGACACCCAGCTCCTATAATTCACCCCTCCACTTT.

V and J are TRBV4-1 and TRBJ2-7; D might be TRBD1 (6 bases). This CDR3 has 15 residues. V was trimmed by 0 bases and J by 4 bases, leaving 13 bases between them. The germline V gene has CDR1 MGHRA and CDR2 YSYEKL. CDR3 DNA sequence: TGCGCCAGCAGCCAAGAGGAGAACAGGGTGTACGAGCAGTACTTC. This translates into CASSQEENRVYEQYF.

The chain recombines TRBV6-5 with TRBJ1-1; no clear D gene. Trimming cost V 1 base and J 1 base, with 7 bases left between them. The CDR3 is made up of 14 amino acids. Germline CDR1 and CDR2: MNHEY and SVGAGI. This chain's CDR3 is CASSYLAPNTEAFF. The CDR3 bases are TGTGCCAGCAGTTACTTGGCTCCGAACACTGAAGCTTTCTTT.

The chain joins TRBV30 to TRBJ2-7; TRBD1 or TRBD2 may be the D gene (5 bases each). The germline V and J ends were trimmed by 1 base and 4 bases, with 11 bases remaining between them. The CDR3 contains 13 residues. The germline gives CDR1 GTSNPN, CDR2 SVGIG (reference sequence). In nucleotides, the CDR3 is TGTGCCTGGAGTGATCCTGGGGGATACGAGCAGTACTTC. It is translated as CAWSDPGGYEQYF.

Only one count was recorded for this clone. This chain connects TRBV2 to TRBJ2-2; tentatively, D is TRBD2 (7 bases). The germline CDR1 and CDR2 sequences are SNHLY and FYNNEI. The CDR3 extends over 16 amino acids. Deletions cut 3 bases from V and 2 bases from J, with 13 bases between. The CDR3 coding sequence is TGTGCCAGCAGTGAGGGCGGGGGCCCTAACACCGGGGAGCTGTTTTTT. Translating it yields CASSEGGGPNTGELFF.

The chain's CDR3 is CASSPKGLAGDTQYF. CDR3 sequence (DNA): TGTGCCAGCTCACCTAAGGGCCTGGCGGGAGATACGCAGTATTTT. This chain links TRBV18 with TRBJ2-3; TRBD2 is a possible D gene (5 bases). V was pared by 3 bases and J by 5 bases, with 15 bases between. The CDR3 is 15 residues long. The V gene's germline CDR1 is KGHSH and CDR2 LQKENI.

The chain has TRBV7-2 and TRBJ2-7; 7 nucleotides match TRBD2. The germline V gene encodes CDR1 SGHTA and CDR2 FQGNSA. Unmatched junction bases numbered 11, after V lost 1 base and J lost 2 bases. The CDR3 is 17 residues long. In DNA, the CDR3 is TGTGCCAGCAGCTTAGTGGGAGGTAGCGGGTCTCCCTACGAGCAGTACTTC. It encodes CASSLVGGSGSPYEQYF.

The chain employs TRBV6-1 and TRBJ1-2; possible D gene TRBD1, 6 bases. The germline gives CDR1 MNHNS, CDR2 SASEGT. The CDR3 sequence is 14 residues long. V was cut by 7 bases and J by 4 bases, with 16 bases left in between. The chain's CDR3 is CASTPGAGAYGYTF. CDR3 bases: TGTGCCAGCACCCCGGGGGCAGGGGCCTATGGCTACACCTTC.

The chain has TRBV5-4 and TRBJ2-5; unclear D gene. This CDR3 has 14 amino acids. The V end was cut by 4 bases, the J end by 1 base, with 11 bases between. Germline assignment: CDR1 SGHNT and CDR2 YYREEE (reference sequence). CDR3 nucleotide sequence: TGTGCCAGCAGCCCCTACACAAGCCAAGAGACCCAGTACTTC. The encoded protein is CASSPYTSQETQYF.

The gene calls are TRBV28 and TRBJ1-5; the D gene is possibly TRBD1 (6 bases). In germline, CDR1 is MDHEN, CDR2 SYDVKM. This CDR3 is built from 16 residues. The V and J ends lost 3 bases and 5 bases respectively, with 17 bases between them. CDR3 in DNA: TGTGCCAGCAGTTTTTTGGGGGGCAGTTCGGATCAGCCCCAGCATTTT. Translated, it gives CASSFLGGSSDQPQHF. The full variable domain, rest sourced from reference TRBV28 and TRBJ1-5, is DVKVTQSSRYLVKRTGEKVFLECVQDMDHENMFWYRQDPGLGLRLIYFSYDVKMKEKGDIPEGYSVSREKKERFSLILESASTNQTSMYLCASSFLGGSSDQPQHFGDGTRLSIL.

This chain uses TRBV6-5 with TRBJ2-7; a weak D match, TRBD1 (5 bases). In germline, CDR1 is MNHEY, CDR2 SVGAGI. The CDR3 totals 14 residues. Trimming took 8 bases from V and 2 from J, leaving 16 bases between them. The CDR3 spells CASGRAGHTYEQYF. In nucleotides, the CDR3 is TGTGCCAGCGGCCGGGCAGGGCATACCTACGAGCAGTACTTC.

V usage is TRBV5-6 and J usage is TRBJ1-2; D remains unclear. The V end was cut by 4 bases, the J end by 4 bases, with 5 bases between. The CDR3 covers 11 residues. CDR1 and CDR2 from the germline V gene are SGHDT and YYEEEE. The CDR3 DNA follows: TGTGCCAGCAGCGGGAGCTATGGCTACACCTTC. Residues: CASSGSYGYTF.

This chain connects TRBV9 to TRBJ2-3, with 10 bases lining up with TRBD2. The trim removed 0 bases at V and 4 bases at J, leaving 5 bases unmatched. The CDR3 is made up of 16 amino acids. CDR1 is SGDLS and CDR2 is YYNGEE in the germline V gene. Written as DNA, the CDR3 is TGTGCCAGCAGCGTAGGCCCTAGCGGGAGCTCAGATACGCAGTATTTT. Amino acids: CASSVGPSGSSDTQYF.

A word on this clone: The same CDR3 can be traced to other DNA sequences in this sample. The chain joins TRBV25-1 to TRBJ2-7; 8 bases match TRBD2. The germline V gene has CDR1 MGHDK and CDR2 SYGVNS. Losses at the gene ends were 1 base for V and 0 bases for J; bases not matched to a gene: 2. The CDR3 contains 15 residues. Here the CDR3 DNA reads TGTGCCAGCAGTGAATCCGGGGGGGCCTCCTACGAGCAGTACTTC. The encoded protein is CASSESGGASYEQYF.